This TCR beta chain was captured in a study of blood T cell repertoires in COVID-19 (dated by TCRdb to the early 2020s). Study-level background: Samples from collaborators originated in the United States, Italy and Spain and spanned both the acute and convalescent phases of COVID-19. The material from the prospective study consisted of cDNA or gDNA derived from T cells, B-cell-depleted T cells, or PBMCs. Deeply sampled blood TCRbeta repertoires from subjects exposed to, actively infected with, or recovered from COVID-19 were included in the dataset. The repertoires were released in a freely available public database meant as a resource for research on the immune response to SARS-CoV-2. The samples were drawn from the first 160 participants of the ongoing ImmuneRACE study and from some 1,300 subjects provided by 6 global collaborators. The sample metadata nearly always contained a de-identified subject ID, COVID-19 status, age in years and sex. Where available, HLA class I and class II types were taken from metadata supplied by the sample provider and were not determined by assay-based typing. What the authors observed across the whole study: The quantity of clinical and demographic metadata differed by source and by participant and was supplied without curation.

The collaborating institutions used their own protocols to collect whole blood in K2EDTA tubes. Collaborator samples were shipped for TCRbeta analysis as frozen whole blood, isolated PBMCs, or DNA extracted from either sample type. Relative to germline, V is 4 bases shorter and J is 8 bases shorter, with 16 bases between their ends. Based on the germline V gene, the CDR1 and CDR2 sequences are SGDLS and YYNGEE. The CDR3 sequence holds 13 residues, the cysteine and phenylalanine included. Of the read, only the CDR3 DNA is kept; its 39 bases are in frame from base 1. The immunoSEQ Assay, a bias-controlled multiplex PCR, was used to amplify TCRbeta CDR3 regions from genomic DNA. Per the authors' processing: Nucleated cell counts per sample were estimated from amplification of reference gene primers within the assay. To quantify the absolute abundance of each unique TCRbeta CDR3 rearrangement, sequence reads were collapsed and filtered. For each sample, productive Simpson clonality was calculated by taking the square root of Simpson's diversity index across productive rearrangements. TCRdb's version of the immuneACCESS table is confined to in-frame rearrangements and falls short of the full clone set. An unresolved V gene accounts for under half of the shortfall where checked; the remainder is of unknown origin. That table is the source of V, J and clone size, and D and trimming were worked out from the DNA. This sample holds about 66,000 clones; about 89% were observed only once. The leading ten clones occupy approximately 7.5% of the sample.

As for this clone: Its antigen is not yet known. No base quality values were provided; no much bigger clone lies one nucleotide off.

This clonotype originated in a human donor in a cohort sampled during active COVID-19. The chain couples TRBV9 to TRBJ2-7; the D gene assignment is ambiguous. The sample comprised peripheral blood. The CDR3 here reads CASSPSPGGKQYF. At the DNA level, the sequence is TGTGCCAGCAGCCCATCTCCTGGCGGCAAGCAGTACTTC.